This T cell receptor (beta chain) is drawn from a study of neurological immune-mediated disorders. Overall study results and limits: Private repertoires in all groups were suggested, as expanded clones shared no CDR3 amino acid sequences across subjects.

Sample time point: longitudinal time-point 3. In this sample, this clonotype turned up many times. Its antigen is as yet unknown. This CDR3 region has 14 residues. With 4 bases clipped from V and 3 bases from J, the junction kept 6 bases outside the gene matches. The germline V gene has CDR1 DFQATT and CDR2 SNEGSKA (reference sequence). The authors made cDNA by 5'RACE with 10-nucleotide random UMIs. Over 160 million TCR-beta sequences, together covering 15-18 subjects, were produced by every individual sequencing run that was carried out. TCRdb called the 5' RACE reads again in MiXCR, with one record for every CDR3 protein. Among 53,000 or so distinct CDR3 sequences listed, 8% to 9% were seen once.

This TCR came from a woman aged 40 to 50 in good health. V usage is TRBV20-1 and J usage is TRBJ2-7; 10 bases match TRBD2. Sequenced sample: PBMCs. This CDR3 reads CSAILAGVGYEQYF. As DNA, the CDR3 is TGCAGTGCTATTCTAGCGGGAGTCGGCTACGAGCAGTACTTC.